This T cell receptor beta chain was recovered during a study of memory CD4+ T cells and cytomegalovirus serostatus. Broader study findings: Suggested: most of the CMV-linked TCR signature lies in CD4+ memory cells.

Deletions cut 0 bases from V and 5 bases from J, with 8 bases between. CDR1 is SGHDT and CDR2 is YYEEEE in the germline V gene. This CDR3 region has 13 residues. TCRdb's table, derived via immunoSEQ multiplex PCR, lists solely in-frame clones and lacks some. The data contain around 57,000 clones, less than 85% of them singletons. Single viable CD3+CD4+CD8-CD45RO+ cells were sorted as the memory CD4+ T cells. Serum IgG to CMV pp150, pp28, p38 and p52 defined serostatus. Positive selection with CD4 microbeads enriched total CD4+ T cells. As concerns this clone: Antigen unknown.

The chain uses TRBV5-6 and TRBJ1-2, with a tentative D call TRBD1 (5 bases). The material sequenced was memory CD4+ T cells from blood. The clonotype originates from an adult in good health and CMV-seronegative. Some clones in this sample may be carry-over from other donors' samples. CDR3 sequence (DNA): TGTGCCAGCAGCTTGGGACAGCAATATGGCTACACCTTC. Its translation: CASSLGQQYGYTF.